The text below deals with one T cell receptor (beta chain). The antigen remains undetermined. The record originates from a study of shared clonotypes between healthy human individuals. Study-wide results and caveats: Sequencing depth was a factor that was expected to affect clonotype sharing among donors.

The CDR3 runs to 13 residues. CDR1 and CDR2 (germline): MNHEY, SMNVEV (reference sequence). The V and J ends lost 3 bases and 5 bases respectively, with 10 bases between them. Sequencing was at deep level. Per the original methods: Junction-only immunoSEQ sequences carried no quality scores, so filtering differed. The table came from immunoSEQ multiplex PCR; TCRdb's copy has only in-frame clones and leaves some out. That table furnishes V, J and clone size, whereas the DNA furnished D and trimming. Among a few million clones listed, approximately 96% were seen once. The source of this sequence is a man younger than 30 in good health. Sequenced sample: naive CD4+ T cells sorted from blood. As to subset: CD45RA+ positively selected. The rearrangement uses TRBV27 and TRBJ1-2, with a tentative D call TRBD1 (5 bases). The CDR3 DNA reads TGTGCCAGCAGTTTGGCCGGGACTTATGGCTACACCTTC. It is translated as CASSLAGTYGYTF.